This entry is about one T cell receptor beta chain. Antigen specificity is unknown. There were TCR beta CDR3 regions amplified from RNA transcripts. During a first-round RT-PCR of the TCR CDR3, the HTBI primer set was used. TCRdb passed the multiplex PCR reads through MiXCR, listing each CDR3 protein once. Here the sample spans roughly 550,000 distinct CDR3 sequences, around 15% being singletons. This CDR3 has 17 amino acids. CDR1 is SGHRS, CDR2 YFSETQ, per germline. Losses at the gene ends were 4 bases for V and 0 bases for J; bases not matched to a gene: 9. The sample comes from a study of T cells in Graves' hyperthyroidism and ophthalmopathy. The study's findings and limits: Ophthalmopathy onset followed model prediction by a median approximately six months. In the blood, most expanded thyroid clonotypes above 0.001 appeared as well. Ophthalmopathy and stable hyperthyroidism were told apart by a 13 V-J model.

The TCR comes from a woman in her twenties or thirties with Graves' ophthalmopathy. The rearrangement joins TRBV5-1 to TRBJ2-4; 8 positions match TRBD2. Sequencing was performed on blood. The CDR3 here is CASSQDPAGGAKNIQYF. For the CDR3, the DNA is TGCGCCAGCAGCCAAGATCCCGCGGGAGGAGCCAAAAACATTCAGTACTTC.